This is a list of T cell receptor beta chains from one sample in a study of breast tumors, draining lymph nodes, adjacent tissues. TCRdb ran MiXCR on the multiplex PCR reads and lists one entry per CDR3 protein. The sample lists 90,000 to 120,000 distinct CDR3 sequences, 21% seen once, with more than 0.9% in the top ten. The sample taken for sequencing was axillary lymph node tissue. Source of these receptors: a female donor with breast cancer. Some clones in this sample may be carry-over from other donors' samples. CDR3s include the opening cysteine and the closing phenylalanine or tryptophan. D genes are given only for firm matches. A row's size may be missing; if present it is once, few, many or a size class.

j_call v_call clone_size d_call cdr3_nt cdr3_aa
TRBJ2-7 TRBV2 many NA TGTGCCATCGTAAGGGGATCCTACGAGCAGTACTTC CAIVRGSYEQYF
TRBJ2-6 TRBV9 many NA TGTGCCAGCAGCCCACGGACAGCGGGGGGGGCCAACGTCCTGACTTTC CASSPRTAGGANVLTF
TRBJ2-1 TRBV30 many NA TGTGCCTGGAGTGGTGAGGGAAATGAGCAGTTCTTC CAWSGEGNEQFF
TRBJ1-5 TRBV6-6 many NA TGTGCCAGCAGTTCCCATGGAGGTGTGGGGAGCAATCAGCCCCAGCATTTT CASSSHGGVGSNQPQHF
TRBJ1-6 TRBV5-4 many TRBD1 TGTGCCAGCACCGACCCCGAACAGGGGGAATCACCCCTCCACTTT CASTDPEQGESPLHF
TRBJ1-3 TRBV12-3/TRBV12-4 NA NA TGTGCCAGCGGCCATCTGCGCAGCAGCTCTGGAAACACCATATATTTT CASGHLRSSSGNTIYF
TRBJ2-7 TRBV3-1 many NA TGTGCCAGCAGCCCAAGGGGGGGCGGATCCGAGCAGTACTTC CASSPRGGGSEQYF
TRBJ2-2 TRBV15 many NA TGTGCCACCAGCAGAGGACCAACCGGAGAGCTGTTTTTT CATSRGPTGELFF
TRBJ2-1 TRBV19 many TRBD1 TGTGCCAGTAGTATGGGATTGTGGACAGGGGGCGAGTTTTTTGGCGATGAGCAGTTCTTC CASSMGLWTGGEFFGDEQFF
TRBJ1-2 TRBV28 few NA TGTGCCGTTCAGGGCGGCTATGGCTACACCTTC CAVQGGYGYTF
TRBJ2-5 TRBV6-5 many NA TGTGCCAGCAGGAGACTGGGACAAGAGACCCAGTACTTC CASRRLGQETQYF
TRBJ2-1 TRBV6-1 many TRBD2 TGTGCCAGCAGTGAAGGGACTAGCGCGGCCCGCGAGCAGTTCTTC CASSEGTSAAREQFF
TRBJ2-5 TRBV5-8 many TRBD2 TGTGCCAGCAGCATAGGACTAGCGGGAGGTTACCAAGAGACCCAGTACTTC CASSIGLAGGYQETQYF
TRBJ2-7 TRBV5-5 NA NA TGTGCCAGCAGCCGGGGGGCGGGAGCCCACCCGGAGCAGTACTTC CASSRGAGAHPEQYF
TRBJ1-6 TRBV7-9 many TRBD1 TGTGCCAGCAGCGGAGATACAGGGGCGCTCAGTTCACCCCTCCACTTT CASSGDTGALSSPLHF
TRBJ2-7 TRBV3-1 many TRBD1 TGTGCCAGCAGCCACTCGGACAGGGGGCTCTACGAGCAGTACTTC CASSHSDRGLYEQYF
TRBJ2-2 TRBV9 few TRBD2 TGTGCCAGCAGCGTGACTAGCGGCCCTGCGAACACCGGGGAGCTGTTTTTT CASSVTSGPANTGELFF
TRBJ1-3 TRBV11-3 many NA TGTGCCAGCAGCCAGCTCGGCTCTGGAAACACCATATATTTT CASSQLGSGNTIYF
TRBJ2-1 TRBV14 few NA TGTGCCAGCAAGGCAGGCTACAACAATGAGCAGTTCTTC CASKAGYNNEQFF
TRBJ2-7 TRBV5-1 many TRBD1 TGCGCCAGCAGCTTGGGGAAGGGGGCCTCCTACGAGCAGTACTTC CASSLGKGASYEQYF
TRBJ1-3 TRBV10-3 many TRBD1 TGTGCCATCAGTGAGTCGAACAGGGGGCCTCTAACTGGAAACACCATATATTTT CAISESNRGPLTGNTIYF
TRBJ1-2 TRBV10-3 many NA TGTGCCATCAGCGGGACGGGACACAATGGCTACACCTTC CAISGTGHNGYTF
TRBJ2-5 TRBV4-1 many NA TGCGCCAGCAGCCAATGGGTTGCGGGGGAGACCCAGTACTTC CASSQWVAGETQYF
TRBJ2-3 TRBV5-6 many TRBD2 TGTGCCAGCAGCTCGGGGGGGGCGGGGCCCACAGATACGCAGTATTTT CASSSGGAGPTDTQYF
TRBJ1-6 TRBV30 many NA TGTGCCTGGAATTGGGGACTTTATAATTCACCCCTCCACTTT CAWNWGLYNSPLHF
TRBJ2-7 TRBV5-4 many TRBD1 TGTGCCAGCAGCTTGCCGTTTGACAGGGAAAACGAGCAGTACTTC CASSLPFDRENEQYF
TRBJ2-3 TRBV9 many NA TGTGCCAGCAGCGTAGGCGTTGGGAGGGGGGTTTTTCTTGATACGCAGTATTTT CASSVGVGRGVFLDTQYF
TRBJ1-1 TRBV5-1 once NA TGCGCCAGCAGCCCTACCATGGGGGGCACTGAAGCTTTCTTT CASSPTMGGTEAFF
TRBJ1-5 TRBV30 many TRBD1 TGTGCCTGGAGTGTGGCAGGGGGGAAGCCCCAGCATTTT CAWSVAGGKPQHF
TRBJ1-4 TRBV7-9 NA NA TGTGCCAGCAGCCGGGCTGGTGACAGGACTAATGAAAAACTGTTTTTT CASSRAGDRTNEKLFF
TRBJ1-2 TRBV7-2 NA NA TGTGCCAGCAGCTTAAGCTCGGGGACCTATGGCTACACCTTC CASSLSSGTYGYTF
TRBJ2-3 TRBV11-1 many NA TGTGCCAGCAGCCGGGACGTCACAGATACGCAGTATTTT CASSRDVTDTQYF
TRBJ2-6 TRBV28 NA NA TGTGCCAGCAGTTCGAGAGTGTCTGGGGCCAACGTCCTGACTTTC CASSSRVSGANVLTF
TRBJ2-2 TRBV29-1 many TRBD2 TGCAGCGTCCCCACTAGCGGGAGTGGGGCCGGGGAGCTGTTTTTT CSVPTSGSGAGELFF
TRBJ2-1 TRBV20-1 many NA TGCAGTGCTCTCTTGGCGGACTACAATGAGCAGTTCTTC CSALLADYNEQFF
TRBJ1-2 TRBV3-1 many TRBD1 TGTGCCAGCAGCCAAGAAGGGGGCGGCGGCTACACCTTC CASSQEGGGGYTF
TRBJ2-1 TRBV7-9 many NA TGTGCCAGCAGCTTATGGAGGCGGGACCAGAGCAATGAGCAGTTCTTC CASSLWRRDQSNEQFF
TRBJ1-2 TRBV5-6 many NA TGTGCCAGCAGCCAATTTACCGGGACGAATGACTATGGCTACACCTTC CASSQFTGTNDYGYTF